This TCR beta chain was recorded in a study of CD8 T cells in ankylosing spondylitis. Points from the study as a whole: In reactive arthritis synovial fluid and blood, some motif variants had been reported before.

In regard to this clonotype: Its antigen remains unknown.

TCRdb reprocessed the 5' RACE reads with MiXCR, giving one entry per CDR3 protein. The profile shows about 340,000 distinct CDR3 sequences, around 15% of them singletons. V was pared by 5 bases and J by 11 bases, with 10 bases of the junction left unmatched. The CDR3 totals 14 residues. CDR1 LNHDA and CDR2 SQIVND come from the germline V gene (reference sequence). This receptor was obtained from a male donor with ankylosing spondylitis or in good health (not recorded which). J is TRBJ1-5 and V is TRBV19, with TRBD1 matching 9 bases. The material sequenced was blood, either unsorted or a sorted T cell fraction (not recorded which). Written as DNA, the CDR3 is TGTGCCAGTAGTGACCGGACAGGGGAAAGGGCCCAGCATTTT. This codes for CASSDRTGERAQHF.